The rows below give T cell receptor beta chains drawn from one sample of a study of blood T cell repertoires in COVID-19. Clones were read by immunoSEQ multiplex PCR, and TCRdb kept only the in-frame ones, dropping some. The repertoire holds roughly 85,000 clones, roughly 90% seen once, with 25% to 30% in the top ten. Sequencing used peripheral blood. The receptors come from a middle-aged man with active or convalescent COVID-19. Each CDR3 is given with its conserved first and last residue. D genes are given only for firm matches. Some rows mark clone size as missing; the rest say once, few, many or name a class of expanded clone.

cdr3_nt | cdr3_aa | clone_size | v_call | d_call | j_call
TGTGCCAGCTCTCCGGGACAGGGGGTAGAGCCCCAGCATTTT | CASSPGQGVEPQHF | few | TRBV3-1/TRBV3-2 | TRBD1 | TRBJ1-5
TGTGCCAGCAGACCCCAAACAGGGAGCTATGGCTACACCTTC | CASRPQTGSYGYTF | few | TRBV7-2 | . | TRBJ1-2
TGTGCCAGTAGGGGACTACCCGCGGGGGGGCCTGGGACCCAGTACTTC | CASRGLPAGGPGTQYF | once | TRBV19 | TRBD2 | TRBJ2-5
TGCGCCAGCAGCTTGAGCAGGGGGCGTTACACCGGGGAGCTGTTTTTT | CASSLSRGRYTGELFF | . | TRBV5-1 | TRBD1 | TRBJ2-2
TGTGCCAGCAGCTTAGGGGACAGTCGAAATGAAAAACTGTTTTTT | CASSLGDSRNEKLFF | . | TRBV7-2 | TRBD1 | TRBJ1-4
TGCGCCAGCGACAGGGGGCCGGACACTGAAGCTTTCTTT | CASDRGPDTEAFF | few | TRBV10-2 | TRBD1 | TRBJ1-1
TGTGCCAGCAGTCCGAGGACTAGCGGGGGGGCAATCCCCAATGAGCAGTTCTTC | CASSPRTSGGAIPNEQFF | few | TRBV11-3 | TRBD2 | TRBJ2-1
TGTGCCAGCAGTATTGTGGGGGGGAACACCGGGGAGCTGTTTTTT | CASSIVGGNTGELFF | . | TRBV2 | . | TRBJ2-2
TGCGCCAGCGGTACAGGAAACAATGAGCAGTTCTTC | CASGTGNNEQFF | few | TRBV5-1 | . | TRBJ2-1
TGCGCCAGCAGCGAGGCTCAAGGGGCCGGGGAGCTGTTTTTT | CASSEAQGAGELFF | . | TRBV5-1 | . | TRBJ2-2
TGCGCCAGCAGCTTGCAATCAGGCCTGGATACGCAGTATTTT | CASSLQSGLDTQYF | . | TRBV5-1 | . | TRBJ2-3
TGTGCCAGCAGCTTAGGGGGACTAGCGGGAGTTCAAGAGACCCAGTACTTC | CASSLGGLAGVQETQYF | . | TRBV11-2 | TRBD2 | TRBJ2-5
TGTGCCAGCAGTTGGGCTAGCGGGGGTCTGTACAATGAGCAGTTCTTC | CASSWASGGLYNEQFF | . | TRBV27 | TRBD2 | TRBJ2-1
TGTGCCAGCTCACCCACTAGGGACACTGAAGCTTTCTTT | CASSPTRDTEAFF | . | TRBV18 | . | TRBJ1-1
TGTGCCAGCGGGGCAGATAGCAATCAGCCCCAGCATTTT | CASGADSNQPQHF | . | TRBV2 | . | TRBJ1-5
TGTGCCAGCAGCTCCGACGCCCCGACAGGGGGCACCCAGTACTTC | CASSSDAPTGGTQYF | . | TRBV7-2 | TRBD1 | TRBJ2-5
TGTGCCAGCATAGGAAGGGGGCTTGGTACAGATACGCAGTATTTT | CASIGRGLGTDTQYF | . | TRBV6-5 | TRBD1 | TRBJ2-3
TGTGCCAGCAGAGACAGGGCCTTTTCTGAAGCTTTCTTT | CASRDRAFSEAFF | . | TRBV2 | TRBD1 | TRBJ1-1
TGTGCCAGCAGCGCGGGACAGGGGGCCGGGGAGCTGTTTTTT | CASSAGQGAGELFF | . | TRBV6-2/TRBV6-3 | TRBD1 | TRBJ2-2
TGTGCCAGCAGTCTAGTGGAAGATACGCAGTATTTT | CASSLVEDTQYF | . | TRBV11-3 | . | TRBJ2-3